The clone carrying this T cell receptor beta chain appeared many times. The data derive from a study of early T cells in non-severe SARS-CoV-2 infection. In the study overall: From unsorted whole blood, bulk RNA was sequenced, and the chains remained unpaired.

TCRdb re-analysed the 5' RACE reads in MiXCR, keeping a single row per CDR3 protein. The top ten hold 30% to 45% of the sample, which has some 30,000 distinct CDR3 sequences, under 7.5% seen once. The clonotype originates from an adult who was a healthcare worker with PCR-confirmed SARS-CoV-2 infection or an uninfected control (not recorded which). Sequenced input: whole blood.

In DNA, the CDR3 is TGTGCCAGCAGCTTAGCGGGACACGGAAACACCATATATTTT. Translated, it gives CASSLAGHGNTIYF. The chain carries TRBV7-8 and TRBJ1-3; weak D call: TRBD1 (6 bases). Trimming removed 0 bases at V and 4 bases at J, with 7 bases between. Germline V gene data show CDR1 as SGHVS and CDR2 as FQNEAQ. The CDR3 runs 14 residues.